Listed below are T cell receptor beta chains from one sample, sequenced in a study of blood T cell repertoires in COVID-19. Sequenced by immunoSEQ multiplex PCR; TCRdb stores in-frame clones only, minus some. The sample yields 300,000 to 350,000 clones, about 91% seen once. Material: peripheral blood. These receptors were taken from a man aged 30 to 39 with COVID-19, enrolled during active disease. Both conserved end residues are part of each CDR3. The D gene is left open where the match is weak. Size tells how often a clone was seen (once, few, many) or the class of an expanded clone, and some rows leave it out.

j_gene: TRBJ1-2; d_gene: TRBD1; v_gene: TRBV5-8; abundance: NA; CDR3aa: CASSNLPGQGDYGYTF
j_gene: TRBJ2-1; d_gene: NA; v_gene: TRBV5-4; abundance: NA; CDR3aa: CASSPGGAAYNEQFF
j_gene: TRBJ2-1; d_gene: NA; v_gene: TRBV5-5; abundance: NA; CDR3aa: CASSLGRGAPGNEQFF
j_gene: TRBJ2-7; d_gene: NA; v_gene: TRBV6-1; abundance: NA; CDR3aa: CASSEEGLPYEQYF
j_gene: TRBJ2-7; d_gene: TRBD2; v_gene: TRBV5-1; abundance: NA; CDR3aa: CASSLLAGGLYEQYF
j_gene: TRBJ2-1; d_gene: TRBD2; v_gene: TRBV2; abundance: NA; CDR3aa: CASSEERLALTNEQFF
j_gene: TRBJ1-2; d_gene: TRBD1; v_gene: TRBV6-2/TRBV6-3; abundance: once; CDR3aa: CASSYWTGHYGYTF
j_gene: TRBJ2-5; d_gene: NA; v_gene: TRBV4-3; abundance: NA; CDR3aa: CASSQATGQETQYF
j_gene: TRBJ2-2; d_gene: NA; v_gene: TRBV28; abundance: NA; CDR3aa: CASSLLPRTDANTGELFF
j_gene: TRBJ2-1; d_gene: NA; v_gene: TRBV30; abundance: NA; CDR3aa: CAWIPHWGRASYNEQFF
j_gene: TRBJ2-7; d_gene: NA; v_gene: TRBV5-4; abundance: NA; CDR3aa: CASSFYSTYEQYF
j_gene: TRBJ2-1; d_gene: NA; v_gene: TRBV5-1; abundance: once; CDR3aa: CASSLDGGSYNEQFF
j_gene: TRBJ2-4; d_gene: TRBD1; v_gene: TRBV7-8; abundance: NA; CDR3aa: CASSASSFRTGSEVKNIQYF
j_gene: TRBJ1-6; d_gene: NA; v_gene: TRBV3-1/TRBV3-2; abundance: few; CDR3aa: CASSQGSSYNSPLHF
j_gene: TRBJ1-3; d_gene: TRBD1; v_gene: TRBV12-5; abundance: NA; CDR3aa: CASGLGTGAGNTIYF
j_gene: TRBJ2-1; d_gene: TRBD2; v_gene: TRBV27; abundance: few; CDR3aa: CASSPATSGRARGTYNEQFF
j_gene: TRBJ1-5; d_gene: NA; v_gene: TRBV9; abundance: NA; CDR3aa: CASSVGQGSGNQPQHF
j_gene: TRBJ2-7; d_gene: NA; v_gene: TRBV18; abundance: NA; CDR3aa: CASSPPSPLNDEQYF
j_gene: TRBJ1-4; d_gene: TRBD1; v_gene: TRBV5-1; abundance: NA; CDR3aa: CASSRGQGNEKLFF
j_gene: TRBJ1-4; d_gene: NA; v_gene: TRBV4-3; abundance: NA; CDR3aa: CASSQDRREKLFF
j_gene: TRBJ2-7; d_gene: NA; v_gene: TRBV6-4; abundance: NA; CDR3aa: CASSDIPLGYF
j_gene: TRBJ1-1; d_gene: NA; v_gene: TRBV3-1/TRBV3-2; abundance: NA; CDR3aa: CASSQVFPAEAFF
j_gene: TRBJ2-5; d_gene: NA; v_gene: TRBV5-1; abundance: NA; CDR3aa: CASSLSPFMGETQYF
j_gene: TRBJ2-1; d_gene: NA; v_gene: TRBV10-1; abundance: NA; CDR3aa: CASSGENLDEQFF
j_gene: TRBJ1-5; d_gene: TRBD1; v_gene: TRBV7-3; abundance: once; CDR3aa: CASSLTGQGNQPQHF
j_gene: TRBJ1-2; d_gene: TRBD1; v_gene: TRBV28; abundance: NA; CDR3aa: CASIPAGQSYGYTF
j_gene: TRBJ1-1; d_gene: NA; v_gene: TRBV4-1; abundance: NA; CDR3aa: CASSQIATNTEAFF
j_gene: TRBJ2-3; d_gene: TRBD2; v_gene: TRBV5-6; abundance: once; CDR3aa: CASSVGLAGSPSTDTQYF
j_gene: TRBJ1-6; d_gene: NA; v_gene: TRBV9; abundance: NA; CDR3aa: CASSAHGGASHSPLHF
j_gene: TRBJ1-2; d_gene: TRBD1; v_gene: TRBV7-2; abundance: NA; CDR3aa: CASSLGRTGEGYTF
j_gene: TRBJ2-1; d_gene: TRBD2; v_gene: TRBV5-1; abundance: once; CDR3aa: CASSLKQREGQNEQFF
j_gene: TRBJ2-3; d_gene: NA; v_gene: TRBV7-2; abundance: NA; CDR3aa: CASSLVEEITDTQYF
j_gene: TRBJ1-5; d_gene: TRBD1; v_gene: TRBV6-2/TRBV6-3; abundance: NA; CDR3aa: CASSYSTGVNQPQHF
j_gene: TRBJ2-1; d_gene: TRBD1; v_gene: TRBV7-3; abundance: NA; CDR3aa: CASSSAPDRGYEQFF
j_gene: TRBJ2-7; d_gene: TRBD1; v_gene: TRBV13; abundance: once; CDR3aa: CASSFLRQGLGEQYF
j_gene: TRBJ2-1; d_gene: TRBD2; v_gene: TRBV3-1/TRBV3-2; abundance: NA; CDR3aa: CASSQSGTAYNEQFF
j_gene: TRBJ1-2; d_gene: TRBD1; v_gene: TRBV7-2; abundance: NA; CDR3aa: CASSFGGQGGRNYGYTF
j_gene: TRBJ2-3; d_gene: NA; v_gene: TRBV6-4; abundance: few; CDR3aa: CASSDSETGSDTQYF
j_gene: TRBJ2-3; d_gene: NA; v_gene: TRBV6-5; abundance: NA; CDR3aa: CASSSRDSHTQYF
j_gene: TRBJ1-1; d_gene: NA; v_gene: TRBV7-9; abundance: NA; CDR3aa: CASSLGGAEAFF
j_gene: TRBJ1-5; d_gene: NA; v_gene: TRBV7-2; abundance: NA; CDR3aa: CASSLSRVSNQPQHF
j_gene: TRBJ1-4; d_gene: TRBD1; v_gene: TRBV7-2; abundance: NA; CDR3aa: CASSLEVSGGGKLFF
j_gene: TRBJ1-5; d_gene: NA; v_gene: TRBV4-1; abundance: NA; CDR3aa: CASSQEAGRNNQPQHF
j_gene: TRBJ1-2; d_gene: NA; v_gene: TRBV6-2/TRBV6-3; abundance: NA; CDR3aa: CASSFGGGYGYTF
j_gene: TRBJ1-1; d_gene: NA; v_gene: TRBV7-2; abundance: NA; CDR3aa: CASSLELEGIYTEAFF
j_gene: TRBJ2-7; d_gene: TRBD1; v_gene: TRBV27; abundance: NA; CDR3aa: CASSSPSYGTGGYEQYF
j_gene: TRBJ2-7; d_gene: NA; v_gene: TRBV2; abundance: few; CDR3aa: CASRVFDFTYEQYF
j_gene: TRBJ1-2; d_gene: TRBD1; v_gene: TRBV7-9; abundance: NA; CDR3aa: CASSLTGLAGGRGNYGYTF
j_gene: TRBJ2-2; d_gene: NA; v_gene: TRBV6-4; abundance: NA; CDR3aa: CASSGLPGGRNTGELFF
j_gene: TRBJ2-7; d_gene: NA; v_gene: TRBV6-2/TRBV6-3; abundance: once; CDR3aa: CASSRPDSLKPYEQYF
j_gene: TRBJ1-6; d_gene: TRBD1; v_gene: TRBV7-2; abundance: NA; CDR3aa: CASSLQGAPSPLHF
j_gene: TRBJ1-6; d_gene: TRBD1; v_gene: TRBV10-3; abundance: few; CDR3aa: CAINDRGYNSPLHF
j_gene: TRBJ2-1; d_gene: TRBD2; v_gene: TRBV5-4; abundance: NA; CDR3aa: CASSKGLAVINEQFF